This T cell receptor beta chain was found in a study of T-cell memory formation after mild COVID-19. This clonotype has just a few counts. Its antigen remains unidentified. TCRdb recomputed calls from the 5' RACE reads with MiXCR, one row per CDR3 protein. The sample has about 88,000 distinct CDR3 sequences, approximately 23% seen once; the top ten hold roughly 39%. Study-wide points: Pre-infection memory carried some responding clones, suggesting that cross-reactive memory joined. Contracting clones localized mainly to CM and EM when CD4+ and mainly to EMRA when CD8+. Clones contracting over day 15 to 85 were CD4/CD8 balanced, with later expanders leaning CD4+.

The CDR3 is 14 amino acids. Germline CDR1 is SQVTM and CDR2 is ANQGSEA. V lost 3 bases to trimming and J lost 4 bases; unmatched junction nucleotides: 5. This TCR derives from a man aged 18 to 30 who had mild COVID-19 (a few samples of this study predate the infection). Cell type and time point are not known. This sequence joins TRBV29-1 and TRBJ2-1, with 8 nucleotides matching TRBD1. The sequenced sample was PBMCs or a T cell subset sorted from them (not recorded which). The CDR3 DNA sequence: TGCAGCGTTGAGTCGACAGGGGCATACAATGAGCAGTTCTTC. It is translated as CSVESTGAYNEQFF.